This T cell receptor (beta chain) was found in a study of cytomegalovirus exposure and HLA in healthy donors. Findings and limits, study-wide: Highly shared variants forming one cluster were likely a sequencing artifact. Researchers reported in a later analysis that common viral pathogens appeared linked to several top clusters. Most TCR sequences were uncommon, yet certain public TCRs appeared in many donors.

Comment on this clone: Its antigen remains unknown.

The CDR3 loop spans 17 amino acids. Germline CDR1 reads WNHNN; CDR2 reads SYGVQD (reference sequence). Trimming cost V 2 bases and J 0 bases; bases outside gene matches: 9. Primers for the PCR totalled 60 Vbeta and 13 Jbeta. Assay used: immunoSEQ multiplex PCR; TCRdb lists only in-frame clones, some missing. The table shows over 35,000 clones, with around 60% occurring only once. The sample comprised PBMCs. V usage is TRBV10-1 and J usage is TRBJ2-5, with TRBD1 matching 7 bases. The origin of this receptor is a human donor in good health. The chain's CDR3 is CASSETPGTAYQETQYF. The CDR3 DNA reads TGCGCCAGCAGTGAGACGCCCGGGACAGCGTACCAAGAGACCCAGTACTTC.